Each of the 8 T cell receptor beta chains below was sequenced from the same sample in a study of blood T cell repertoires in COVID-19 (dated by TCRdb to the early 2020s). Libraries were prepared through the immunoSEQ multiplex PCR assay. TCRdb obtained this table from immuneACCESS and retained in-frame rearrangements with V and J assigned. These tables miss some clones; where compared with another copy, unresolved V genes account for less than half of the shortfall, and the remainder is unexplained. The sample yields 15,000 to 20,000 clones; 82% were counted once. Approximately 6.6% of the sample goes to the ten largest clones. Sequencing was carried out using peripheral blood. These receptors all come from a human donor in a cohort sampled during active COVID-19.

The V gene is TRBV13, the J gene TRBJ2-5; 14 nucleotides line up with TRBD2. The CDR3 sequence is 17 residues long. J gave up 5 bases and V 3 bases, and 8 bases lay outside the gene matches. Germline V gene sequence: CDR1 PRHDT, CDR2 FYEKMQ (reference sequence). CDR3 sequence (DNA): TGTGCCAGCAGCTTCCTGACTAGCGGGAGGGCCGGTGAGACCCAGTACTTC. This codes for CASSFLTSGRAGETQYF.

This chain joins TRBV21-1 and TRBJ1-1; the DNA was not compared with TRBD1, the D call given in the table. TRBV21-1 is a documented pseudogene. The CDR3 sequence is 17 residues long. The DNA of the CDR3 is TGTGCCAGCAGCAAAGCGTGCTTTCAGGGCCTGAACACTGAAGCTTTCTTT. Amino acid sequence: CASSKACFQGLNTEAFF.

The chain is built from TRBV6-5 and TRBJ2-3; 9 positions agree with TRBD2. The CDR3 has 15 amino acids. Germline V gene lookup returns CDR1 MNHEY and CDR2 SVGAGI. V was pared by 10 bases and J by 4 bases, with 12 bases of the junction left unmatched. The CDR3 DNA reads TGTGCCACCTCTCCGCAGGCGGGAGGGCCAGATACGCAGTATTTT. It is translated as CATSPQAGGPDTQYF.

CDR3 nucleotide sequence: TGTGCCAGCAGCAAACCTTCGACTAGCGGGAGAGGCGGAGAGACCCAGTACTTC. Encoded protein: CASSKPSTSGRGGETQYF. J is TRBJ2-5 and V is TRBV21-1; the table's D call, TRBD2, was not checked against the DNA. TRBV21-1 is recorded as a pseudogene. The CDR3 is 18 residues long.

This sequence joins TRBV6-2 or TRBV6-3 and TRBJ1-5; D uncertain. The germline CDR1 and CDR2 sequences are MNHEY and SVGEGT. The V gene lost 4 bases and the J gene lost 0 bases, with 10 bases spanning the gap. The CDR3 contains 15 residues. The CDR3 region is CASSLRESSNQPQHF. The CDR3 DNA follows: TGTGCCAGCAGTTTAAGGGAGAGTAGCAATCAGCCCCAGCATTTT.

This sequence joins TRBV7-6 and TRBJ2-3, with a weak D call TRBD2 (6 bases). This CDR3 is 13 amino acids long. Trimming removed 3 bases from V and 5 bases from J, with 9 bases in between. The germline gives CDR1 SGHVS, CDR2 FNYEAQ. CDR3 nucleotides: TGTGCCAGCAGCTTCCGGGGAGGAGATACGCAGTATTTT. Translated, it gives CASSFRGGDTQYF.

This clone has only one observation. The chain has TRBV28 and TRBJ2-1; tentative D call: TRBD1 (5 bases). The V end was cut by 8 bases, the J end by 9 bases, with 23 bases between. The CDR3 is made up of 15 amino acids. Germline lookup yields CDR1 MDHEN and CDR2 SYDVKM. CDR3 nucleotide sequence: TGTGCCAGCCTCCCCCAGGCCCAGGGCCGCGCTGAGCAGTTCTTC. Protein sequence: CASLPQAQGRAEQFF.

The V gene is TRBV2, the J gene TRBJ1-3; TRBD1 matches 7 bases. Germline assignment: CDR1 SNHLY and CDR2 FYNNEI. The CDR3 sequence is 15 residues long. J lost 0 bases, V lost 6 bases, and 5 bases had no gene match. The CDR3, as DNA: TGTGCCAGCAGAAACAGGGGCGTCTCTGGAAACACCATATATTTT. Residues: CASRNRGVSGNTIYF.